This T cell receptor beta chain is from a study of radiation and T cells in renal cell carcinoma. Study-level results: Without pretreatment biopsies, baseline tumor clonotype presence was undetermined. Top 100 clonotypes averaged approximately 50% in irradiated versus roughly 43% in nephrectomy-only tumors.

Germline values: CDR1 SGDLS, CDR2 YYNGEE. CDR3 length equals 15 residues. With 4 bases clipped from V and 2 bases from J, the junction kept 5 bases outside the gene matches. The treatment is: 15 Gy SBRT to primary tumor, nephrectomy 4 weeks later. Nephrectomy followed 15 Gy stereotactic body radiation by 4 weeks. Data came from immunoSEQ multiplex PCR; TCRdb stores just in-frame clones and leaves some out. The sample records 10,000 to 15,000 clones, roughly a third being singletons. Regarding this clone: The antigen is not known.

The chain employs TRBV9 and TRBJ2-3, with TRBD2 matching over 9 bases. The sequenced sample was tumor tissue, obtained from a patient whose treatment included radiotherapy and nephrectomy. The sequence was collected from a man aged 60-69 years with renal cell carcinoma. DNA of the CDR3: TGTGCCAGCAGCATTAGCGGGGGCTCCACAGATACGCAGTATTTT. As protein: CASSISGGSTDTQYF.